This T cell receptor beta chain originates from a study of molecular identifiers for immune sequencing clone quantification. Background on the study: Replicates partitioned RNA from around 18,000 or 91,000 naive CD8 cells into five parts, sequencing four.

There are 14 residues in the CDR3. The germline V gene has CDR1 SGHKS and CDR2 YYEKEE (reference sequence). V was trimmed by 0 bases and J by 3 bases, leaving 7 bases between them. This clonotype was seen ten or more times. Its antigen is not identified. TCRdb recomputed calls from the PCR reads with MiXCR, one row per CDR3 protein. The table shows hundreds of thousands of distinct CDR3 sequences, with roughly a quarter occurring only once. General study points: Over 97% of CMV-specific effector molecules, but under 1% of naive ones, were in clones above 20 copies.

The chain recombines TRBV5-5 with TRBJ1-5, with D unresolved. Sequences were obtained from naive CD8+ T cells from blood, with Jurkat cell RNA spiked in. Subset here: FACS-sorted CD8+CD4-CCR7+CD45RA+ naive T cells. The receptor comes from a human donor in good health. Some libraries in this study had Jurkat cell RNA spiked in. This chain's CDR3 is CASSLGQYNQPQHF. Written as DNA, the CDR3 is TGTGCCAGCAGCTTGGGTCAGTACAATCAGCCCCAGCATTTT.